Below, one T cell receptor beta chain is given with its context. The assay was immunoSEQ multiplex PCR, and TCRdb's table has in-frame clones only and misses some. The profile covers over 150,000 clones, with 90% to 95% appearing a single time and 0.31% taken by the ten largest. The germline gives CDR1 SGHTA, CDR2 FQGNSA. This CDR3 contains 16 residues. With 2 bases removed from V and 0 bases from J, the gap between germline ends came to 11 bases. The data belong to a study of OX40 agonist ivuxolimab in advanced cancers. Study-level information: Patients undergoing dose escalation presented with hepatocellular carcinoma, melanoma, renal cell or head and neck cancer. From roughly 20 to 85 years was the age range, with a mean of about 56 years, and 70% to 85% were male.

Sequenced here: CD4+ or CD8+ T cells sorted from blood, sampled in a trial of the OX40 agonist ivuxolimab. This chain uses TRBV7-2 with TRBJ2-1; D gene ambiguous. The sequence was obtained from an adult with an advanced solid tumor such as melanoma, head and neck, liver or kidney cancer. CDR3 region: CASSLNPGSSYNEQFF. CDR3 DNA sequence: TGTGCCAGCAGCTTAAACCCAGGCAGCTCCTACAATGAGCAGTTCTTC.